Given below is one TCR beta chain in context. Sequenced by immunoSEQ multiplex PCR; TCRdb stores in-frame clones only, minus some. The sample has about 72,000 clones, roughly 90% seen once. The sample is drawn from a study of T cell changes during pregnancy in multiple sclerosis. The CDR3 sequence is 17 residues long. Trimming cost V 3 bases and J 8 bases; bases outside gene matches: 15. CDR1 is SEHNR, CDR2 FQNEAQ, per germline (reference sequence). This clonotype originated in a female donor in good health, enrolled as a control in a pregnancy study. The material sequenced was peripheral blood, taken in the first trimester of pregnancy. V and J are TRBV7-9 and TRBJ2-1; the match to TRBD2 covers 8 bases. CDR3 residues: CASSFLRNSGARDEQFF. The CDR3 DNA sequence: TGTGCCAGCAGCTTCCTCCGAAATAGCGGGGCCAGGGATGAGCAGTTCTTC.